The 12 T cell receptor beta chains given below trace back to one sample, sequenced in a study of CD8 T cells in ankylosing spondylitis (TCRdb year 2017). No cognate antigen is known for these TCRs. The library was produced with 5' RACE. The sequencer listed for this sample is Illumina HiSeq 2500. TCRdb reworked the public reads: Q25 trimming with fastp, MiXCR clone assembly, productive beta chains retained. CDR3 protein duplicates are merged, each entry listing the most common genes and DNA. Within this sample are around 91,000 distinct CDR3 sequences, with about 9% of them counted one time only. The top ten constitute about a third of the sample. The study at large found these results: Blood from ankylosing spondylitis patients appeared to be characterized by a TCR beta motif composed of under ten highly homologous amino acid variants.

Sequencing was carried out using blood, either unsorted or a sorted T cell fraction (not recorded which). All receptors derive from a male donor with ankylosing spondylitis.

This clonotype was seen at least ten times. V gene TRBV7-9 combines with J gene TRBJ2-1; maybe TRBD2 (5 bases). From germline, CDR1 is SEHNR and CDR2 FQNEAQ (reference sequence). Trimming took 4 bases from V and 7 from J, leaving 17 bases between them. There are 15 residues in the CDR3. The CDR3 DNA reads TGTGCCAGCAGCTCCTCTAGCCTCCCGGGGAATGAGCAGTTCTTC. This encodes CASSSSSLPGNEQFF.

The sample holds a few counts of this clonotype. V gene TRBV9 combines with J gene TRBJ2-7; unclear D gene. This CDR3 is built from 13 residues. Trimming left V 0 bases short and J 4 bases short, with 8 bases between. CDR1 and CDR2 from the germline V gene are SGDLS and YYNGEE. CDR3 nucleotides: TGTGCCAGCAGCGTAGAGTTGGGGTACGAGCAGTACTTC. Translation gives CASSVELGYEQYF.

This clonotype was detected a few times. The rearrangement joins TRBV2 to TRBJ2-7, with unresolved D. The CDR3 totals 12 residues. In germline, CDR1 is SNHLY, CDR2 FYNNEI. The ends were cut back, 6 bases at V and 2 bases at J, with 8 bases in the middle. The DNA for the CDR3 is TGTGCCAGCAGACCGGCTACCTACGAGCAGTACTTC. Translating gives CASRPATYEQYF.

In its sample, this clonotype was seen many times. V gene TRBV5-1 combines with J gene TRBJ2-1; D is ambiguous. Germline V gives CDR1 SGHRS, CDR2 YFSETQ. The CDR3 length is 14 residues. The V end was cut by 4 bases, the J end by 4 bases, with 12 bases between. CDR3 region: CASSPDLPYNEQFF. CDR3 DNA: TGCGCCAGCAGCCCGGACCTACCTTACAATGAGCAGTTCTTC.

This clonotype was found a few times. DNA of the CDR3: TGTGCCAGCAGCTTATACAGGGATAGCAATCAGCCCCAGCATTTT. Its protein product is CASSLYRDSNQPQHF. The chain recombines TRBV7-2 with TRBJ1-5; possibly TRBD1 for D (6 bases). With 2 bases removed from V and 0 bases from J, the gap between germline ends came to 8 bases. Germline V CDR1 and CDR2: SGHTA, FQGNSA. The CDR3 contains 15 residues.

This clonotype occurred many times. The rearrangement joins TRBV12-3 or TRBV12-4 to TRBJ2-1; D call uncertain. This CDR3 has 15 amino acids. V lost 3 bases and J 0 bases, leaving 9 bases between the germline ends. For the CDR3, the DNA is TGTGCCAGCAGTTTGAGCCCGAGCTCCTACAATGAGCAGTTCTTC. Amino acid sequence: CASSLSPSSYNEQFF.

Comments on this clonotype: The limits of the CDR3 on the DNA are not certain, so only TCRdb's listed CDR3 is given. V gene TRBV10-3 combines with J gene TRBJ2-2; the D segment call TRBD2 is taken from the table without a DNA check. Termini included, the CDR3 measures 14 amino acids. Per germline, CDR1 ENHRY and CDR2 SYGVKD. CDR3 sequence: CAIKGWENGELFFF.

The chain has TRBV30 and TRBJ1-5; no firm D call. The germline gives CDR1 GTSNPN, CDR2 SVGIG (reference sequence). The CDR3 has 13 amino acids. V gave up 1 base and J gave up 8 bases, with 12 bases separating them. The CDR3 here is CAWSDSSGEPQHF. The DNA for the CDR3 is TGTGCCTGGAGTGACAGCAGTGGGGAGCCCCAGCATTTT.

This clonotype was observed many times. The chain uses TRBV20-1 and TRBJ1-5, with 10 bases identical to TRBD1. The CDR3 contains 17 residues. Germline V lookup: CDR1 DFQATT, CDR2 SNEGSKA (reference sequence). V dropped 6 bases and J dropped 4; count of bases not matched to a gene: 15. CDR3 sequence reads: CSAADETGGSGNQPQHF. The CDR3 nucleotides are TGCAGTGCGGCGGATGAGACAGGGGGCTCGGGGAATCAGCCCCAGCATTTT.

This clonotype was counted between two and nine times. This sequence joins TRBV20-1 and TRBJ2-1, with 10 positions matching TRBD2. Germline CDR1 DFQATT, CDR2 SNEGSKA (reference sequence). The CDR3 has 19 amino acids. V lost 6 bases, J lost 3 bases, and 20 bases stayed unmatched. As DNA, the CDR3 is TGCAGTGCAACCCTCCTCCCACTAGCGGGACAAACGGACTACAATGAGCAGTTCTTC. It yields the protein CSATLLPLAGQTDYNEQFF.

This clonotype was seen more than once but under ten times. In DNA form, the CDR3 reads TGTGCCAGCAGCTCCCCGGAGGGGGCTTCTGGGGCCAACGTCCTGACTTTC. It yields the protein CASSSPEGASGANVLTF. This chain links TRBV7-9 with TRBJ2-6, with a weak D call TRBD1 (7 bases). Germline lookup yields CDR1 SEHNR and CDR2 FQNEAQ (reference sequence). V was clipped by 4 bases and J by 1 base, with 14 bases between them. The CDR3 has 17 amino acids.

The chain combines TRBV11-1 with TRBJ2-3; D perhaps matches TRBD2 (5 bases). CDR1 and CDR2 (germline): SGHAT, FQDESV (reference sequence). The CDR3 has 14 amino acids. V was clipped by 5 bases and J by 2 bases, with 11 bases between them. CDR3 in DNA: TGTGCCAGCAGCCCCTGGGAGACCACAGATACGCAGTATTTT. It specifies CASSPWETTDTQYF.